A single sample is the source of the 18 T cell receptor beta chains below, sequenced in a study of shared clonotypes between healthy human individuals. Produced via immunoSEQ multiplex PCR; TCRdb's table is partial and in-frame only. The sample includes about 2 million clones, roughly 94% of them seen just once. Positively selected for CCR7, the CD45RO-negative cells used as naive CD8 cells excluded terminally differentiated effector memory CD45RA+ cells. The sequenced sample was naive CD8+ T cells sorted from blood. All receptors come from a man between 18 and 29 years old in good health.

CDR3 nucleotide sequence: TGCGCCAGCAGCCAAGTAGAGGGGGAAAGGGCCGGGGAGCTGTTTTTT. Translating it yields CASSQVEGERAGELFF. The chain carries TRBV4-1 and TRBJ2-2; D perhaps matches TRBD1 (6 bases). This CDR3 region has 16 residues. The germline V gene has CDR1 MGHRA and CDR2 YSYEKL. Trimming cost V 1 base and J 6 bases, with 15 bases left between them.

This clone occurred once. The chain links TRBV7-8 to TRBJ2-7, with D unclear. The V gene's germline CDR1 is SGHVS and CDR2 FQNEAQ. CDR3 length: 15 residues. V dropped 0 bases and J dropped 5 bases, with 14 bases sitting between them. Here the CDR3 DNA reads TGTGCCAGCAGCTTAGCAGGAATGGGGATTGACGAGCAGTACTTC. Amino acids: CASSLAGMGIDEQYF.

With respect to this clone: The limits of the CDR3 on the DNA are not certain, so only TCRdb's listed CDR3 is given. The V and J genes are TRBV6-5 and TRBJ2-3; no DNA check was done on the table's D call, TRBD2. The CDR3 spans 16 amino acids, including both terminal residues. Germline values: CDR1 MNHEY, CDR2 SVGAGI. CDR3 in amino acids: CASSLGMGVSTDTQYF.

The CDR3 protein is CASSDTGDGYTF. The CDR3 region has the DNA TGTGCCAGCAGTGATACAGGGGATGGCTACACCTTC. This chain connects TRBV6-1 to TRBJ1-2, with 7 bases aligning to TRBD1. The length of the CDR3 is 12 residues. Germline V gene data show CDR1 as MNHNS and CDR2 as SASEGT. V trimming: 3 bases; J trimming: 6 bases; junction bases outside the gene matches: 1.

V usage is TRBV27 and J usage is TRBJ2-3; 9 bases agree with TRBD1. Germline lookup yields CDR1 MNHEY and CDR2 SMNVEV (reference sequence). The CDR3 has 15 residues. V was pared by 4 bases and J by 4 bases, with 6 bases of the junction left unmatched. The CDR3 loop is CASSWDRDEADTQYF. The CDR3 bases are TGTGCCAGCAGTTGGGACAGGGATGAGGCAGATACGCAGTATTTT.

The chain uses TRBV4-1 and TRBJ2-1; D possibly corresponds to TRBD2 (5 bases). Per germline, CDR1 MGHRA and CDR2 YSYEKL. CDR3 size: 16 residues. Trimming took off 4 bases at V and 4 bases at J, with 17 bases between the two ends. CDR3 protein: CASSPRRGSTYNEQFF. The CDR3 region has the DNA TGCGCCAGCAGCCCCCGGCGAGGGAGTACATACAATGAGCAGTTCTTC.

The genes are TRBV5-4 and TRBJ1-1, with 10 nucleotides matching TRBD1. CDR1 is SGHNT and CDR2 is YYREEE in the germline V gene (reference sequence). The CDR3 is 15 residues long. With 4 bases clipped from V and 0 bases from J, the junction kept 3 bases outside the gene matches. CDR3 sequence (DNA): TGTGCCAGCAGCATAGGACAGGGGGTGAACACTGAAGCTTTCTTT. It is translated as CASSIGQGVNTEAFF.

V gene TRBV4-1 combines with J gene TRBJ1-1; 8 bases align to TRBD1. Germline-derived CDR1 and CDR2 are MGHRA and YSYEKL. This CDR3 comprises 17 residues. V shed 3 bases and J 2 bases; nucleotides not matched to a gene: 11. CDR3 in amino acids: CASSHPGTGGGNTEAFF. The CDR3, as DNA: TGCGCCAGCAGCCACCCCGGGACAGGAGGGGGTAACACTGAAGCTTTCTTT.

This chain connects TRBV7-9 to TRBJ1-2, with D possibly matching TRBD1 (6 bases). CDR3 length: 15 residues. With 2 bases removed from V and 8 bases from J, the gap between germline ends came to 18 bases. The germline V gene has CDR1 SEHNR and CDR2 FQNEAQ (reference sequence). CDR3 bases: TGTGCCAGCAGCTTATCCTCCGGGGGCGATAAGGGCTACACCTTC. Its protein product is CASSLSSGGDKGYTF.

The rearrangement uses TRBV7-3 and TRBJ1-6, with 8 positions matching TRBD1. With 5 bases clipped from V and 4 bases from J, the junction kept 10 bases outside the gene matches. CDR3 size: 17 residues. Looked up from germline, CDR1 is SGHTA and CDR2 is FQGTGA. The CDR3 loop is CASSPRTGTGYNSPLHF. The CDR3 coding sequence is TGTGCCAGCAGCCCCCGGACCGGGACAGGTTATAATTCACCCCTCCACTTT.

This chain joins TRBV27 and TRBJ1-2; 8 nucleotides line up with TRBD1. Germline V CDR1 and CDR2: MNHEY, SMNVEV (reference sequence). Trimming cost V 4 bases and J 4 bases; bases outside gene matches: 5. The CDR3 is 14 residues long. CDR3 region: CASSWTGSSYGYTF. In DNA form, the CDR3 reads TGTGCCAGCAGTTGGACAGGGTCTAGCTATGGCTACACCTTC.

CDR3 bases: TGTGCCAGCAGTGAAGGAGGTCTCACCGGGGAGCTGTTTTTT. Protein sequence: CASSEGGLTGELFF. The chain joins TRBV25-1 to TRBJ2-2; D is possibly TRBD2 (5 bases). Germline V gene data show CDR1 as MGHDK and CDR2 as SYGVNS. Deletions cut 2 bases from V and 4 bases from J, with 8 bases between. CDR3 length: 14 residues.

This chain uses TRBV4-2 with TRBJ2-5; tentatively, D is TRBD2 (7 bases). Looked up from germline, CDR1 is LGHNA and CDR2 is YNFKEQ. The CDR3 spans 16 residues. V was pared by 0 bases and J by 2 bases, with 13 bases between. CDR3 protein: CASSQDLRGGQETQYF. CDR3 coding DNA: TGTGCCAGCAGCCAAGATCTAAGGGGGGGGCAAGAGACCCAGTACTTC.

The V gene is TRBV7-2, the J gene TRBJ2-1; D may match TRBD1 or TRBD2 (5 bases each). The V end lost 3 bases, the J end lost 9 bases, and 12 bases lay between the germline ends. The CDR3 is 13 residues long. Per germline, CDR1 SGHTA and CDR2 FQGNSA. The CDR3 is CASSFGGGGEQFF. CDR3 DNA sequence: TGTGCCAGCAGCTTCGGCGGTGGGGGTGAGCAGTTCTTC.

The genes are TRBV29-1 and TRBJ1-2; D possibly corresponds to TRBD1 (5 bases). The V gene lost 6 bases and the J gene lost 7 bases, with 12 bases spanning the gap. The length of the CDR3 is 11 residues. Germline V lookup: CDR1 SQVTM, CDR2 ANQGSEA. This CDR3 reads CSVATVSGYTF. The CDR3 nucleotides read TGCAGCGTGGCGACAGTATCTGGCTACACCTTC.

This rearrangement joins TRBV27 to TRBJ1-5, with D possibly being TRBD1 (6 bases). The CDR3 extends over 13 amino acids. The V and J ends lost 6 bases and 4 bases respectively, with 10 bases between them. Germline-derived CDR1 and CDR2 are MNHEY and SMNVEV (reference sequence). The CDR3 loop reads CASRLTGNQPQHF. The CDR3, as DNA: TGTGCCAGCAGGTTAACAGGGAATCAGCCCCAGCATTTT.

The gene calls are TRBV4-1 and TRBJ2-2, with D perhaps matching TRBD2 (5 bases). The germline CDR1 and CDR2 sequences are MGHRA and YSYEKL. The CDR3 sequence is 15 residues long. V lost 3 bases to trimming and J lost 0 bases, with 8 bases between them. CDR3 region: CASSHTGTNTGELFF. The CDR3 DNA reads as TGCGCCAGCAGCCATACGGGGACGAACACCGGGGAGCTGTTTTTT.

The chain recombines TRBV29-1 with TRBJ2-1; TRBD2 agrees at 7 bases. The CDR3 extends over 12 amino acids. Per the germline V gene, CDR1 is SQVTM and CDR2 is ANQGSEA. The trim removed 4 bases at V and 5 bases at J, leaving 2 bases unmatched. The CDR3 sequence: CSVGDYNNEQFF. CDR3 sequence (DNA): TGCAGCGTTGGGGACTACAACAATGAGCAGTTCTTC.